The clone carrying this T cell receptor beta chain has only a few counts. Antigen specificity is unknown. The data were obtained in a study of lymphopenia after photon versus proton radiotherapy. The assay was immunoSEQ multiplex PCR, and TCRdb's table has in-frame clones only and misses some. In the table there are tens of thousands of clones, roughly 89% of which are singletons. The CDR3 extends over 14 amino acids. Trimming shortened V by 2 bases and J by 0 bases, and 7 bases separated the two germline ends. CDR1 and CDR2 (germline): SGHDT, YYEEEE. Study-wide results and caveats: After lymphocyte nadir, photon-treated repertoires showed oligoclonal expansion, especially CD8+ Temra. Post-nadir TCR diversity decline inversely tracked overall survival among those who died. Photon-treated patients lost naive T cells and TCR diversity; proton-treated stayed stable. Better survival with proton therapy was suggested as possible, not demonstrated.

This specimen was peripheral blood, taken from a patient treated with proton-based radiotherapy. The TCR was taken from a woman in her seventies with pancreatic cancer. Some clones in this sample may be carry-over from other donors' samples. This rearrangement joins TRBV5-6 to TRBJ2-3, with a weak D call TRBD2 (5 bases). This chain's CDR3 is CASSFVASTDTQYF. DNA for the CDR3: TGTGCCAGCAGCTTTGTAGCGAGCACAGATACGCAGTATTTT.